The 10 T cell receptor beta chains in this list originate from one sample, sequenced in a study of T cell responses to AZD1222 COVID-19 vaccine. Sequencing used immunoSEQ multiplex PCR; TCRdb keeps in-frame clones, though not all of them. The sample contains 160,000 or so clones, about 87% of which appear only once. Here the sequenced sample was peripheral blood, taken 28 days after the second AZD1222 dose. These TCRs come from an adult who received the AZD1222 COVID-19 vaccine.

The CDR3 coding sequence is TGTGCCAGCAGTTCCGCGCGTTCTGCAACTAATGAAAAACTGTTTTTT. This translates into CASSSARSATNEKLFF. V is TRBV28 and J is TRBJ1-4; no firm D call. Between the trimmed V and J ends, which lost 4 bases and 0 bases, there was a span of 12 bases. Germline CDR1 reads MDHEN; CDR2 reads SYDVKM. The CDR3 covers 16 residues.

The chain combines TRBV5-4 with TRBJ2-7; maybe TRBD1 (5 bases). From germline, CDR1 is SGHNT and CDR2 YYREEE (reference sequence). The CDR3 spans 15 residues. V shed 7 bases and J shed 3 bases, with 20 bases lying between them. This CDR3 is CASRPTSDSYYEQYF. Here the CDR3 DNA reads TGTGCCAGCCGACCTACGAGCGACAGTTACTACGAGCAGTACTTC. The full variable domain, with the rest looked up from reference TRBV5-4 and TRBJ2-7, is ETGVTQSPTHLIKTRGQQVTLRCSSQSGHNTVSWYQQALGQGPQFIFQYYREEENGRGNFPPRFSGLQFPNYSSELNVNALELDDSALYLCASRPTSDSYYEQYFGPGTRLTVT.

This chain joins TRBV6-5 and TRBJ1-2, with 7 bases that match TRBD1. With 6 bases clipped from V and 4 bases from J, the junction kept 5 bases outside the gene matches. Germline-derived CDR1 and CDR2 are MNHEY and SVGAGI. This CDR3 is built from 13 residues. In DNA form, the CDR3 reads TGTGCCAGCAGCCCCTCAGGGGGCTATGGCTACACCTTC. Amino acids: CASSPSGGYGYTF.

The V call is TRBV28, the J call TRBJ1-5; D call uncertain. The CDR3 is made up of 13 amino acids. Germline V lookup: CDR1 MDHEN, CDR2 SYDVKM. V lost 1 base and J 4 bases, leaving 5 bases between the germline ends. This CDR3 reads CASSLYGNQPQHF. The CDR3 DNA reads TGTGCCAGCAGTTTATACGGGAATCAGCCCCAGCATTTT. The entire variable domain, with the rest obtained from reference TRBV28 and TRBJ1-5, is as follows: DVKVTQSSRYLVKRTGEKVFLECVQDMDHENMFWYRQDPGLGLRLIYFSYDVKMKEKGDIPEGYSVSREKKERFSLILESASTNQTSMYLCASSLYGNQPQHFGDGTRLSIL.

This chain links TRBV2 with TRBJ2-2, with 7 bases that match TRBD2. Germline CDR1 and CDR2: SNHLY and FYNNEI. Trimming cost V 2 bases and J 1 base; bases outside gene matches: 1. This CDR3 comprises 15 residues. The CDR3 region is CASSELAENTGELFF. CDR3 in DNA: TGTGCCAGCAGTGAACTAGCGGAGAACACCGGGGAGCTGTTTTTT.

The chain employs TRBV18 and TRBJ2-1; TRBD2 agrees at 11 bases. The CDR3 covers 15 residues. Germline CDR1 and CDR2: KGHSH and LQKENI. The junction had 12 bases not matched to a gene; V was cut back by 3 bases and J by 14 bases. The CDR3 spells CASSPGSGRAEYEFF. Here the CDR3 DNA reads TGTGCCAGCTCACCCGGTAGCGGGAGGGCCGAATATGAGTTCTTC.

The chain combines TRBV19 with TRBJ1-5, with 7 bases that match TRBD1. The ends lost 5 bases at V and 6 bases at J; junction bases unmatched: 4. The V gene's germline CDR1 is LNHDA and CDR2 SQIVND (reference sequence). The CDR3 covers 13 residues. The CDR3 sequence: CASSDRALQPQHF. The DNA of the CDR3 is TGTGCCAGTAGTGACAGGGCACTTCAGCCCCAGCATTTT.

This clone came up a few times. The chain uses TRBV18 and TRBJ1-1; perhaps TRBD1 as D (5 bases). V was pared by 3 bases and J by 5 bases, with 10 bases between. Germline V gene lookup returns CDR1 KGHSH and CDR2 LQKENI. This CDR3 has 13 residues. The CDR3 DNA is TGTGCCAGCTCACCGGGCAGGGTGACTGAAGCTTTCTTT. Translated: CASSPGRVTEAFF. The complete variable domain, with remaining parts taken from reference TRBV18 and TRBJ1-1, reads NAGVMQNPRHLVRRRGQEARLRCSPMKGHSHVYWYRQLPEEGLKFMVYLQKENIIDESGMPKERFSAEFPKEGPSILRIQQVVRGDSAAYFCASSPGRVTEAFFGQGTRLTVV.

The CDR3 sequence: CASSRQGGNQPQHF. The CDR3 DNA sequence: TGTGCCAGCAGCCGCCAGGGAGGCAATCAGCCCCAGCATTTT. The chain employs TRBV14 and TRBJ1-5; tentatively, D is TRBD1 (5 bases). V shed 4 bases and J shed 2 bases, with 9 bases lying between them. The germline V gene has CDR1 SGHDN and CDR2 FVKESK. This CDR3 region has 14 residues. Based on the CDR3 plus reference TRBV14 and TRBJ1-5, the full variable domain is EAGVTQFPSHSVIEKGQTVTLRCDPISGHDNLYWYRRVMGKEIKFLLHFVKESKQDESGMPNNRFLAERTGGTYSTLKVQPAELEDSGVYFCASSRQGGNQPQHFGDGTRLSIL.

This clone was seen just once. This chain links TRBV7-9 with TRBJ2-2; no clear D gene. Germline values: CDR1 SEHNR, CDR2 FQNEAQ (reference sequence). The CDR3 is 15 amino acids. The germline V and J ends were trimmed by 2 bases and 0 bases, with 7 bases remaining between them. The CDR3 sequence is CASSLWVTNTGELFF. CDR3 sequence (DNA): TGTGCCAGCAGCTTATGGGTCACGAACACCGGGGAGCTGTTTTTT.